The entry that follows covers one TCR beta chain sequence. This specimen belongs to a study of T cell responses to AZD1222 COVID-19 vaccine. Data came from immunoSEQ multiplex PCR; TCRdb stores just in-frame clones and leaves some out. The top ten clones hold around 1% of a sample with some 130,000 clones, under 95% of them seen once. The V gene end was trimmed by 8 bases and the J gene end by 5 bases; junction bases not matched to a gene: 6. Germline V CDR1 and CDR2: MNHEY, SVGAGI. This CDR3 is 14 amino acids long. The source of this sequence is an adult who received the AZD1222 COVID-19 vaccine. The V gene is TRBV6-5, the J gene TRBJ2-2; 9 positions agree with TRBD1. The input for sequencing was peripheral blood, taken 28 days after the second AZD1222 dose. CDR3 nucleotide sequence: TGTGCCAGCGGACAGGGGAGGGCGACCGGGGAGCTGTTTTTT. As protein: CASGQGRATGELFF.